The TCR beta chain described here comes from a study of blood T cells in healthy people across ages. Whole-study findings and limits: The study could not conclusively compare naive and antigen-experienced cells, given its unsorted PBMCs.

CDR1 DFQATT and CDR2 SNEGSKA come from the germline V gene (reference sequence). Trimming removed 5 bases at V and 0 bases at J, with 14 bases between. CDR3 length equals 14 residues. Primed by a sample-barcoded 5' primer and a J-beta primer mix, a second PCR proceeded for roughly 6 to 12 cycles. MiXCR, applied by TCRdb to the 5' RACE reads, yields one record per CDR3 protein. The sample consists of about 1.4 million distinct CDR3 sequences, around 55% of them appearing once. This clonotype has only a few counts. Antigen unknown. For every donor, a draw yielded around 10 milliliters of peripheral blood. The total RNA that was extracted per sample amounted to at least 6 micrograms.

The chain couples TRBV20-1 to TRBJ2-7; the D is unclear. The source material was blood. The clonotype comes from a man younger than 35 in good health. CDR3 nucleotides: TGCAGTGCTCACTCGACATTAAGCTCCTACGAGCAGTACTTC. Its translation is CSAHSTLSSYEQYF.